The 30 T cell receptor beta chains reported below all come from one sample, sequenced in a study of metastatic and nonmetastatic thyroid tumors. TCRdb re-called clones via MiXCR from the PCR reads. The sample includes around 12,000 clones, 27% of them seen just once. Patients had received no treatment of any kind before thyroid surgery. The sample consisted of tumor tissue. The receptors shown here come from a female donor with papillary thyroid cancer or a benign thyroid nodule (not recorded which). Some clones in this sample may be carry-over from other donors' samples.

This clone qualifies as large (0.1 to 1%). The chain recombines TRBV10-2 with TRBJ1-5, with D maybe TRBD1 (5 bases). The germline V gene has CDR1 WSHSY and CDR2 SAAADI. This CDR3 contains 16 residues. V was shortened by 3 bases and J by 3 bases, with 15 bases between the two germline ends. This CDR3 reads CASSDDSQTFNQPQHF. The DNA for the CDR3 is TGCGCCAGCAGTGACGACAGTCAAACTTTCAATCAGCCCCAGCATTTT.

By proportion, this clone is medium-sized (0.01 to 0.1%). The CDR3 protein is CASSLGMAGSYNEQFF. The CDR3 coding sequence is TGCGCCAGCAGCTTGGGGATGGCCGGCTCCTACAATGAGCAGTTCTTC. V gene TRBV5-1 combines with J gene TRBJ2-1, with D unresolved. Germline CDR1 is SGHRS and CDR2 is YFSETQ. Trimming pared 0 bases from V and 0 bases from J, leaving 10 bases between. The CDR3 is made up of 16 amino acids.

Within the sample, this clone is medium-sized. The chain employs TRBV19 and TRBJ1-2; 8 bases are shared with TRBD1. The CDR3 runs to 15 residues. V shed 7 bases, J shed 6 bases, and the junction held 13 bases outside the gene matches. Per germline, CDR1 LNHDA and CDR2 SQIVND (reference sequence). CDR3 amino acids: CASIEPGQGSDGYTF. The DNA of the CDR3 is TGTGCCAGTATCGAACCCGGACAGGGCTCGGATGGCTACACCTTC.

In this sample, this clone is medium-sized. The rearrangement uses TRBV6-1 and TRBJ2-7, with a possible D match to TRBD1 (5 bases). Germline V gene lookup returns CDR1 MNHNS and CDR2 SASEGT. V lost 7 bases and J 6 bases, leaving 13 bases between the germline ends. This CDR3 comprises 12 residues. CDR3 residues: CASKGLGIEQYF. The CDR3 bases are TGTGCCAGCAAGGGGCTCGGTATCGAGCAGTACTTC.

Within the sample, this clone is medium-sized. The chain combines TRBV14 with TRBJ1-2, with a weak D call TRBD1 (6 bases). Germline V gene data show CDR1 as SGHDN and CDR2 as FVKESK. V was clipped by 4 bases and J by 4 bases, with 10 bases between them. The CDR3 spans 13 residues. As DNA, the CDR3 is TGTGCCAGCAGCCGACAGGCTCTCTATGGCTACACCTTC. As protein: CASSRQALYGYTF.

This clone is medium-sized. CDR3 sequence reads: CASSDVGTISSYEQYF. The CDR3 DNA reads as TGTGCCAGCAGTGATGTTGGTACAATTAGCTCCTACGAGCAGTACTTC. This chain joins TRBV2 and TRBJ2-7, with D unresolved. Trimming pared 3 bases from V and 0 bases from J, leaving 15 bases between. There are 16 residues in the CDR3. CDR1 is SNHLY and CDR2 is FYNNEI in the germline V gene.

This clone was counted at least ten times. V and J are TRBV15 and TRBJ2-1; 8 nucleotides agree with TRBD1. The germline CDR1 and CDR2 sequences are LNHNV and YYDKDF (reference sequence). This CDR3 has 14 amino acids. The V segment lost 6 bases and the J segment 2 bases; nucleotides outside the gene matches: 3. For the CDR3, the DNA is TGTGCCACCAGGGACAGGGAACCCTACAATGAGCAGTTCTTC. Translating it yields CATRDREPYNEQFF.

V and J are TRBV2 and TRBJ2-1; 12 nucleotides line up with TRBD1. The end of the DNA is better explained by TRBJ2-7, so the J call may be wrong. Germline-derived CDR1 and CDR2 are SNHLY and FYNNEI. The CDR3 totals 16 residues. CDR3 residues: CASSETGQGAKYEQYF. The CDR3 DNA is TGTGCCAGCAGTGAGACGGGACAGGGGGCAAAGTACGAGCAGTACTTC.

This clone showed up just a few times. The chain carries TRBV6-1 and TRBJ1-3; perhaps TRBD1 as D (6 bases). The V gene's germline CDR1 is MNHNS and CDR2 SASEGT. The CDR3 length is 14 residues. The V end was cut by 7 bases, the J end by 0 bases, with 10 bases between. The CDR3 sequence is CASKQGRSGNTIYF. CDR3 DNA sequence: TGTGCCAGCAAACAGGGACGCTCTGGAAACACCATATATTTT.

This clone is medium-sized in the sample. The chain links TRBV9 to TRBJ1-1; TRBD1 might be the D (6 bases). Trimming removed 3 bases from V and 5 bases from J, with 17 bases in between. Germline loops: CDR1 SGDLS, CDR2 YYNGEE. This CDR3 has 15 amino acids. CDR3 DNA sequence: TGTGCCAGCAGCGCCCTGGACAGCCCATCGACTGAAGCTTTCTTT. It encodes CASSALDSPSTEAFF.

This clone is judged medium-sized (0.01 to 0.1%). This chain uses TRBV6-4 with TRBJ2-2; 8 bases agree with TRBD1. V trimming: 6 bases; J trimming: 0 bases; junction bases outside the gene matches: 0. The CDR3 loop spans 14 amino acids. The germline gives CDR1 MRHNA, CDR2 SNTAGT. CDR3 sequence: CASRQGANTGELFF. CDR3 sequence (DNA): TGTGCCAGCAGACAGGGGGCGAACACCGGGGAGCTGTTTTTT.

The rearrangement links TRBV6-2 or TRBV6-3 to TRBJ1-3; no firm D call. Trimming took off 4 bases at V and 0 bases at J, with 13 bases between the two ends. The germline gives CDR1 MNHEY, CDR2 SVGEGT. The CDR3 runs to 16 residues. Here the CDR3 reads CASSSGLTSSGNTIYF. CDR3 bases: TGTGCCAGCAGTTCGGGTCTAACGAGCTCTGGAAACACCATATATTTT.

The sample holds a few counts of this clone. This rearrangement joins TRBV6-1 to TRBJ2-1; 7 bases are a match to TRBD2. From germline, CDR1 is MNHNS and CDR2 SASEGT. There are 12 residues in the CDR3. Unmatched junction bases numbered 5, after V lost 8 bases and J lost 7 bases. This CDR3 reads CASRGEGNEQFF. The CDR3 nucleotides read TGTGCCAGCCGGGGGGAGGGTAATGAGCAGTTCTTC.

J is TRBJ1-2 and V is TRBV11-2; the D gene is possibly TRBD1 (6 bases). The length of the CDR3 is 15 residues. Trimming pared 3 bases from V and 4 bases from J, leaving 15 bases between. Germline values: CDR1 SGHAT, CDR2 FQNNGV. The CDR3 DNA sequence: TGTGCCAGCAGCTTGGACAGCGCTCCAGCCTATGGCTACACCTTC. It specifies CASSLDSAPAYGYTF.

By frequency in the sample, this clone is medium-sized (0.01 to 0.1%). This chain connects TRBV9 to TRBJ2-1; D possibly corresponds to TRBD1 (5 bases). V shed 0 bases and J shed 2 bases, with 9 bases lying between them. This CDR3 is built from 15 residues. From germline, CDR1 is SGDLS and CDR2 YYNGEE. The CDR3, as DNA: TGTGCCAGCAGCGTAGAGCCAGGGACCTACAATGAGCAGTTCTTC. Translated: CASSVEPGTYNEQFF.

This clone was seen many times. This may be a read error, as it is one base from a much larger clone. In the same sample, other DNA sequences code for this CDR3. The CDR3 reads CASRKDRAYSGANVLTF. CDR3 DNA: TGTGCCAGCAGAAAGGACAGGGCTTACTCTGGGGCCAACGTCCTGACCTTC. The chain combines TRBV12-3 or TRBV12-4 with TRBJ2-6, with 8 bases lining up with TRBD1. The CDR3 is made up of 17 amino acids.

Relative to its sample, this clone is medium-sized. This CDR3 is CASSRSSGELFF. CDR3 sequence (DNA): TGTGCCAGCAGTCGTAGTAGCGGGGAGCTGTTTTTT. V and J are TRBV12-3 or TRBV12-4 and TRBJ2-2; D gene unclear. Trimming shortened V by 5 bases and J by 7 bases, and 8 bases separated the two germline ends. This CDR3 has 12 amino acids.

This clone occurred many times. The V gene is TRBV7-9, the J gene TRBJ2-4; D is uncertain. Trimming stripped 1 base from V and 2 bases from J, with 9 bases between. The CDR3 is 15 residues long. Germline V CDR1 and CDR2: SEHNR, FQNEAQ (reference sequence). The CDR3: CASSLVLGSKNIQYF. The CDR3 DNA sequence: TGTGCCAGCAGCTTAGTCTTGGGGTCCAAAAACATTCAGTACTTC.

CDR3 residues: CASSFLRQAYNSPLHF. The CDR3 DNA reads TGTGCCAGCAGCTTCCTACGACAGGCATATAATTCACCCCTCCACTTT. The chain carries TRBV11-2 and TRBJ1-6, with D perhaps TRBD1 (6 bases). The CDR3 has 16 amino acids. Germline assignment: CDR1 SGHAT and CDR2 FQNNGV. V lost 3 bases, J lost 4 bases, and 13 bases lay in between.

The chain is built from TRBV19 and TRBJ1-2; TRBD1 matches at 8 bases. V trimming: 4 bases; J trimming: 8 bases; junction bases outside the gene matches: 12. Per germline, CDR1 LNHDA and CDR2 SQIVND (reference sequence). The length of the CDR3 is 15 residues. CDR3 sequence reads: CASSTQDRVVKGYTF. The CDR3 DNA follows: TGTGCCAGTAGTACCCAGGACAGGGTTGTGAAAGGCTACACCTTC.

On this clone itself: Being one base from a much bigger clone, this may be a read error. Other nucleotide sequences from this sample produce the same CDR3. The chain carries TRBV29-1 and TRBJ1-2, with D tentatively TRBD1 (5 bases). The CDR3 has 12 amino acids. CDR1 and CDR2 from the germline V gene are SQVTM and ANQGSEA. The V end was cut by 2 bases, the J end by 4 bases, with 8 bases between. CDR3: CSVETGTYGYTF. The CDR3 bases are TGCAGCGTTGAAACAGGTACCTATGGCTACACCTTC.

This clone was counted at least ten times. The V gene is TRBV5-6, the J gene TRBJ2-4, with unresolved D. The V end was cut by 0 bases, the J end by 7 bases, with 11 bases between. The CDR3 consists of 14 residues. The germline gives CDR1 SGHDT, CDR2 YYEEEE. The CDR3 nucleotides are TGTGCCAGCAGCTTGGCTGTAGAGGTGAACATTCAGTACTTC. It translates to CASSLAVEVNIQYF.

This clone is medium-sized (0.01 to 0.1%) within its sample. V and J are TRBV9 and TRBJ2-2; tentative D call: TRBD2 (5 bases). Trimming removed 2 bases at V and 5 bases at J, with 16 bases between. Germline V CDR1 and CDR2: SGDLS, YYNGEE. There are 16 residues in the CDR3. Here the CDR3 reads CASSVGEGVGTGELFF. The CDR3 DNA reads as TGTGCCAGCAGCGTGGGAGAGGGAGTAGGGACCGGGGAGCTGTTTTTT. The variable domain in full, completed from reference TRBV9 and TRBJ2-2, reads DSGVTQTPKHLITATGQRVTLRCSPRSGDLSVYWYQQSLDQGLQFLIQYYNGEERAKGNILERFSAQQFPDLHSELNLSSLELGDSALYFCASSVGEGVGTGELFFGEGSRLTVL.

In this sample, this clone is medium-sized. V and J are TRBV20-1 and TRBJ2-2; 9 nucleotides agree with TRBD2. Germline CDR1 reads DFQATT; CDR2 reads SNEGSKA (reference sequence). The V and J ends lost 1 base and 4 bases, in that order; junction bases with no gene match: 7. CDR3 length: 16 amino acids. The CDR3 region is CSARAYSGSLTGELFF. CDR3 nucleotide sequence: TGCAGTGCTAGAGCTTATAGCGGGAGTCTCACCGGGGAGCTGTTTTTT.

This clone appeared many times. The chain employs TRBV19 and TRBJ2-1, with TRBD1 matching 11 bases. Germline V gives CDR1 LNHDA, CDR2 SQIVND (reference sequence). The CDR3 has 14 amino acids. V trimming: 6 bases; J trimming: 6 bases; junction bases outside the gene matches: 4. CDR3 nucleotides: TGTGCCAGTAGCCGGGACAGGGGGGTCAATGAGCAGTTCTTC. Translation: CASSRDRGVNEQFF.

The chain links TRBV30 to TRBJ1-4; D is unclear. Germline assignment: CDR1 GTSNPN and CDR2 SVGIG (reference sequence). The CDR3 is 12 amino acids. Between the trimmed V and J ends, which lost 0 bases and 8 bases, there was a span of 7 bases. CDR3: CAWSVLREKLFF. Here the CDR3 DNA reads TGTGCCTGGAGTGTACTGAGGGAAAAACTGTTTTTT. Full variable domain (rest looked up from reference TRBV30 and TRBJ1-4): SQTIHQWPATLVQPVGSPLSLECTVEGTSNPNLYWYRQAAGRGLQLLFYSVGIGQISSEVPQNLSASRPQDRQFILSSKKLLLSDSGFYLCAWSVLREKLFFGSGTQLSVL.

This clone is large. The CDR3 loop is CSVDSPEAGSFYNEQFF. The CDR3 region has the DNA TGCAGCGTTGATTCTCCAGAGGCAGGGTCCTTCTACAATGAGCAGTTCTTC. This rearrangement joins TRBV29-1 to TRBJ2-1, with D perhaps TRBD1 (5 bases). V dropped 3 bases and J dropped 3 bases, with 21 bases sitting between them. CDR3 length: 17 amino acids. Germline V CDR1 and CDR2: SQVTM, ANQGSEA.

The chain couples TRBV6-4 to TRBJ1-1; no definite D call. The CDR3 loop spans 13 amino acids. The V end lost 6 bases, the J end lost 2 bases, and 10 bases lay between the germline ends. Germline V CDR1 and CDR2: MRHNA, SNTAGT. The CDR3 here is CASSPEANTEAFF. DNA of the CDR3: TGTGCCAGCAGCCCCGAGGCCAACACTGAAGCTTTCTTT.

This clone was seen repeatedly, ten times or more. The chain is built from TRBV7-9 and TRBJ2-7; weak D call: TRBD1 (6 bases). Germline assignment: CDR1 SEHNR and CDR2 FQNEAQ (reference sequence). The germline V and J ends were trimmed by 1 base and 4 bases, with 11 bases remaining between them. The CDR3 is 14 amino acids. As DNA, the CDR3 is TGTGCCAGCAGCTTAGGAACAGGGTCGTACGAGCAGTACTTC. Translated, it gives CASSLGTGSYEQYF.

The chain couples TRBV5-1 to TRBJ2-7, with TRBD1 matching over 9 bases. V shed 2 bases and J 6 bases; nucleotides not matched to a gene: 0. This CDR3 region has 12 residues. Germline V gives CDR1 SGHRS, CDR2 YFSETQ. The DNA of the CDR3 is TGCGCCAGCAGCTTACAGGGGGCCGAGCAGTACTTC. Encoded protein: CASSLQGAEQYF.